Reported below is one TCR beta chain. Sequencing used immunoSEQ multiplex PCR; TCRdb keeps in-frame clones, though not all of them. The sample holds over 75,000 clones, approximately 92% seen once. This specimen belongs to a study of T cell changes during pregnancy in multiple sclerosis. Trimming removed 2 bases from V and 6 bases from J, with 11 bases in between. This CDR3 contains 14 residues. In germline, CDR1 is SGHKS, CDR2 YYEKEE (reference sequence). Sequenced material: peripheral blood, taken in the first trimester of pregnancy. V and J are TRBV5-5 and TRBJ1-4, with a possible D match to TRBD1 (6 bases). This receptor was taken from a female donor with multiple sclerosis, enrolled in a pregnancy study. The CDR3 nucleotides read TGTGCCAGCAGCTTCGGACAGAAAGATGAAAAACTGTTTTTT. This translates into CASSFGQKDEKLFF. Drawing the rest from reference TRBV5-5 and TRBJ1-4, the complete variable domain is DAGVTQSPTHLIKTRGQQVTLRCSPISGHKSVSWYQQVLGQGPQFIFQYYEKEERGRGNFPDRFSARQFPNYSSELNVNALLLGDSALYLCASSFGQKDEKLFFGSGTQLSVL.